The next 8 T cell receptor beta chains were all read from a single sample in a study of blood T cell repertoires in COVID-19. Profiling relied on immunoSEQ multiplex PCR, and the TCRdb table lists in-frame clones only, not all of them. This table has 55,000 to 70,000 clones, around 87% appearing once. The sample taken for sequencing was peripheral blood. These receptors all come from a man aged 55 to 70 with active or convalescent COVID-19.

V is TRBV29-1 and J is TRBJ1-2; D might be TRBD1 (5 bases). The germline CDR1 and CDR2 sequences are SQVTM and ANQGSEA. The CDR3 is 12 amino acids. Trimming took off 6 bases at V and 4 bases at J, with 12 bases between the two ends. This CDR3 is CSVGEAGYGYTF. CDR3 nucleotides: TGCAGCGTAGGGGAGGCTGGCTATGGCTACACCTTC.

This chain links TRBV18 with TRBJ1-2; TRBD1 matches at 7 bases. V shed 6 bases and J 2 bases; nucleotides not matched to a gene: 9. CDR1 is KGHSH, CDR2 LQKENI, per germline. The CDR3 runs to 15 residues. CDR3 sequence (DNA): TGTGCCAGCTCTTCTGATCAGGGGGGCAACTATGGCTACACCTTC. It translates to CASSSDQGGNYGYTF.

The chain couples TRBV28 to TRBJ2-5; D possibly corresponds to TRBD2 (5 bases). This CDR3 comprises 16 residues. The germline gives CDR1 MDHEN, CDR2 SYDVKM. The germline V and J ends were trimmed by 6 bases and 5 bases, with 22 bases remaining between them. CDR3 region: CASSPAGGPQKETQYF. The CDR3, as DNA: TGTGCCAGCAGCCCCGCCGGCGGGCCGCAGAAGGAGACCCAGTACTTC.

The CDR3 reads CASRKAGFNYGYTF. CDR3 DNA: TGTGCCAGCAGAAAAGCAGGATTTAACTATGGCTACACCTTC. The gene calls are TRBV5-8 and TRBJ1-2; no clear D. CDR3 length: 14 amino acids. V lost 5 bases, J lost 1 base, and 12 bases lay in between. Per germline, CDR1 SGHTS and CDR2 YDEGEE.

The chain is built from TRBV5-5 and TRBJ2-2; 7 bases match TRBD1. CDR3 length: 17 residues. In germline, CDR1 is SGHKS, CDR2 YYEKEE (reference sequence). The J segment lost 3 bases and the V segment lost 2 bases, leaving 10 bases of the junction unmatched. CDR3 loop: CASSLTPWTGDTGELFF. CDR3 in DNA: TGTGCCAGCAGCTTAACCCCCTGGACAGGAGACACCGGGGAGCTGTTTTTT. Using reference TRBV5-5 and TRBJ2-2 for the parts outside the CDR3, the full variable domain is DAGVTQSPTHLIKTRGQQVTLRCSPISGHKSVSWYQQVLGQGPQFIFQYYEKEERGRGNFPDRFSARQFPNYSSELNVNALLLGDSALYLCASSLTPWTGDTGELFFGEGSRLTVL.

The rearrangement joins TRBV19 to TRBJ2-7; 13 bases match TRBD2. Trimming took 3 bases from V and 5 from J; bases not matched to a gene: 4. The CDR3 has 15 amino acids. From germline, CDR1 is LNHDA and CDR2 SQIVND (reference sequence). CDR3 sequence reads: CASSMRTSGSNEQYF. DNA of the CDR3: TGTGCCAGTAGTATGCGGACTAGCGGGAGTAACGAGCAGTACTTC.

The J gene is TRBJ1-4, the V gene TRBV27; no firm D call. The V and J ends lost 0 bases and 8 bases respectively, with 10 bases between them. CDR3 length: 14 amino acids. Germline CDR1 MNHEY, CDR2 SMNVEV (reference sequence). The CDR3 loop is CASSLSGLEEKLFF. Here the CDR3 DNA reads TGTGCCAGCAGTTTATCTGGGTTGGAGGAAAAACTGTTTTTT.

CDR3 coding DNA: TGTGCCAGCAGCCCAACCGGGACAGGGCTTGAAAAACTGTTTTTT. It codes for CASSPTGTGLEKLFF. The V and J genes are TRBV7-9 and TRBJ1-4; 9 bases fit TRBD1. V lost 5 bases to trimming and J lost 7 bases; unmatched junction nucleotides: 8. This CDR3 comprises 15 residues. Germline lookup yields CDR1 SEHNR and CDR2 FQNEAQ (reference sequence).